The entry below describes one TCR beta chain. Its antigen is still unknown. V shed 6 bases, J shed 12 bases, and the junction held 14 bases outside the gene matches. The length of the CDR3 is 13 residues. These data belong to a study of vaccination and CD4 T cells after COVID-19. As for treatment: roughly 11-day PBMC culture with coronavirus spike peptide pools or control peptides (ViraFEST assay). According to the study, CD4+ T cells from the unexposed donor were gathered ahead of the COVID-19 pandemic (2011-2018). Sequencing of the DNA from cultured CD4+ T cells was carried out with the Oncomine TCR Beta short-read assay. TCRdb used MiXCR to reprocess the PCR reads, holding one entry per CDR3 protein. Of about 7,500 distinct CDR3 sequences listed, around 40% were seen once; the top ten hold approximately 15%.

The chain has TRBV12-3 or TRBV12-4 and TRBJ2-7, with 7 bases that match TRBD1. The TCR comes from a human donor in good health. The sequenced sample was CD4+ T cells from blood, cultured in vitro. The CDR3 region is CASSRQGYVSRYF. DNA for the CDR3: TGTGCCAGCAGCCGACAGGGTTACGTGAGCCGGTACTTC.